This T cell receptor beta chain emerged from a study of brain metastases from non-small cell lung cancer. Broader study findings: Expanded T-cell clones appeared in around 64% of brain metastases over primaries. Fewer infiltrating T cells were found in brain metastases than primaries. Paired brain metastases and primary tumors largely shared TCR repertoires.

Remarks on this clone: Its specificity is unknown.

The CDR3 spans 15 residues. CDR1 is LNHDA, CDR2 SQIVND, per germline (reference sequence). The J segment lost 5 bases and the V segment lost 5 bases, leaving 7 bases of the junction unmatched. TCRdb keeps only in-frame clones here, not all; method: immunoSEQ multiplex PCR. Of 4,000 to 5,000 clones in the sample, 86% were seen once. The J gene is TRBJ2-2, the V gene TRBV19; 8 positions match TRBD2. Material for sequencing was primary lung tumor tissue. The sequence was collected from a donor aged 40 or older with non-small cell lung cancer. The CDR3 DNA reads as TGTGCCAGTAGTGGGAGCGGGAGAGGGACCGGGGAGCTGTTTTTT. It is translated as CASSGSGRGTGELFF.